One sample yielded the 14 T cell receptor beta chains listed below, sequenced in a study of type 1 regulatory T cells. Study observations and caveats: Compared with non-Tr1 cells, Tr1 cells showed a narrower TCR repertoire.

In TCRdb, the reads were re-called with MiXCR into one record per CDR3 protein. The repertoire holds around 64,000 distinct CDR3 sequences, with roughly 20% as singletons. These receptors are not linked to any known antigen. Sequencing input: cultured type 1 regulatory T (Tr1) cells, either the whole culture or a sorted fraction (not recorded which). The receptors come from a human donor in good health.

In DNA form, the CDR3 reads TGTGCCAGCAGGCCTTCATCCGACAGATATAGGATTCAGTACTTC. Translating gives CASRPSSDRYRIQYF. The rearrangement joins TRBV6-5 to TRBJ2-4; tentative D call: TRBD1 (5 bases). The V and J ends lost 6 bases and 10 bases respectively, with 22 bases between them. Germline V gives CDR1 MNHEY, CDR2 SVGAGI. This CDR3 has 15 amino acids.

The rearrangement links TRBV15 to TRBJ2-1, with D unresolved. Germline V gene sequence: CDR1 LNHNV, CDR2 YYDKDF (reference sequence). The CDR3 sequence is 18 residues long. Trimming removed 0 bases from V and 5 bases from J, with 20 bases in between. DNA for the CDR3: TGTGCCACCAGCAGAGATCTCTCCGGTCGAATATACAACAATGAGCAGTTCTTC. It translates to CATSRDLSGRIYNNEQFF. The whole variable domain, remainder taken from reference TRBV15 and TRBJ2-1, is DAMVIQNPRYQVTQFGKPVTLSCSQTLNHNVMYWYQQKSSQAPKLLFHYYDKDFNNEADTPDNFQSRRPNTSFCFLDIRSPGLGDTAMYLCATSRDLSGRIYNNEQFFGPGTRLTVL.

V gene TRBV5-5 combines with J gene TRBJ2-5; possibly TRBD2 for D (6 bases). CDR3 length equals 14 residues. Germline V CDR1 and CDR2: SGHKS, YYEKEE (reference sequence). The V gene lost 4 bases and the J gene lost 7 bases, with 17 bases spanning the gap. This chain's CDR3 is CASSGTGDGGTQYF. CDR3 DNA sequence: TGTGCCAGCAGCGGGACTGGTGATGGCGGGACCCAGTACTTC.

V usage is TRBV19 and J usage is TRBJ2-1; D is undetermined. V was cut by 6 bases and J by 9 bases, with 21 bases left in between. From germline, CDR1 is LNHDA and CDR2 SQIVND (reference sequence). This CDR3 has 15 residues. This CDR3 reads CASSRSNAVIGEQFF. The CDR3 DNA is TGTGCCAGTAGCCGGTCAAACGCCGTCATCGGTGAGCAGTTCTTC. The full variable domain, rest sourced from reference TRBV19 and TRBJ2-1, is DGGITQSPKYLFRKEGQNVTLSCEQNLNHDAMYWYRQDPGQGLRLIYYSQIVNDFQKGDIAEGYSVSREKKESFPLTVTSAQKNPTAFYLCASSRSNAVIGEQFFGPGTRLTVL.

This clonotype was picked up a small number of times. The chain joins TRBV4-2 to TRBJ2-1; the match to TRBD1 covers 10 bases. The junction had 7 bases not matched to a gene; V was cut back by 2 bases and J by 9 bases. Germline CDR1 LGHNA, CDR2 YNFKEQ. This CDR3 comprises 15 residues. The CDR3 sequence: CASSQTSDRGREQFF. The CDR3 nucleotides read TGTGCCAGCAGCCAAACGTCTGACAGGGGGCGTGAGCAGTTCTTC.

Concerning this clonotype itself: This may be a read error, as it is one base from a much larger clone. The chain employs TRBV5-1 and TRBJ2-1; TRBD2 aligns across 13 bases. V shed 4 bases and J 11 bases; nucleotides not matched to a gene: 12. Germline V gene lookup returns CDR1 SGHRS and CDR2 YFSETQ. The CDR3 extends over 16 amino acids. CDR3 bases: TGCGCCAGCAGCCAGGCCGGGACTAGCGGGAAGAATCAGCAGTTCTTC. The encoded protein is CASSQAGTSGKNQQFF. Full variable domain (missing parts from reference TRBV5-1 and TRBJ2-1): KAGVTQTPRYLIKTRGQQVTLSCSPISGHRSVSWYQQTPGQGLQFLFEYFSETQRNKGNFPGRFSGRQFSNSRSEMNVSTLELGDSALYLCASSQAGTSGKNQQFFGPGTRLTVL.

This chain uses TRBV24-1 with TRBJ2-2; 8 positions agree with TRBD1. V shed 4 bases and J 1 base; nucleotides not matched to a gene: 7. Germline V gene data show CDR1 as KGHDR and CDR2 as SFDVKD. The CDR3 has 17 residues. Here the CDR3 DNA reads TGTGCCACCAGTGACCTTGGAGGGACAGGGAACACCGGGGAGCTGTTTTTT. Protein sequence: CATSDLGGTGNTGELFF.

The gene calls are TRBV20-1 and TRBJ2-1; 14 bases are a match to TRBD2. The CDR3 extends over 15 amino acids. Germline V gene data show CDR1 as DFQATT and CDR2 as SNEGSKA (reference sequence). Trimming at V came to 5 bases and at J to 8 bases, leaving 8 bases not matched to a gene. Here the CDR3 reads CSARLAGGPMYEQFF. In DNA, the CDR3 is TGCAGTGCTCGACTAGCGGGAGGGCCGATGTATGAGCAGTTCTTC.

The genes are TRBV12-3 or TRBV12-4 and TRBJ1-6; 9 bases align to TRBD1. The ends lost 6 bases at V and 7 bases at J; junction bases unmatched: 7. The CDR3 totals 15 residues. The CDR3 sequence is CASSQTGGGNSPLHF. The CDR3 DNA is TGTGCCAGCAGCCAGACAGGGGGAGGGAATTCACCCCTCCACTTT.

This clonotype is classed as medium-sized (0.01 to 0.1%). The chain couples TRBV7-2 to TRBJ2-3; D possibly matches TRBD1 or TRBD2 (5 bases each). Per germline, CDR1 SGHTA and CDR2 FQGNSA. The V and J ends lost 1 base and 6 bases respectively, with 17 bases between them. The CDR3 extends over 16 amino acids. The chain's CDR3 is CASSLVFSGGADTQYF. In nucleotides, the CDR3 is TGTGCCAGCAGCTTAGTGTTCAGCGGTGGGGCGGATACGCAGTATTTT.

The CDR3: CSARDEAGSYEQYF. The CDR3 DNA reads as TGCAGTGCTAGAGATGAGGCAGGTTCCTACGAGCAGTACTTC. The chain links TRBV20-1 to TRBJ2-7; D gene unclear. Trimming took 0 bases from V and 1 from J, leaving 10 bases between them. This CDR3 spans 14 amino acids. Germline V gene lookup returns CDR1 DFQATT and CDR2 SNEGSKA (reference sequence).

This clonotype was counted only a few times. The chain carries TRBV7-2 and TRBJ2-7; no clear D gene. From germline, CDR1 is SGHTA and CDR2 FQGNSA. The CDR3 sequence is 13 residues long. V was cut by 6 bases and J by 6 bases, with 15 bases left in between. The CDR3: CASRSQSSSEQYF. The CDR3 DNA reads TGTGCCAGCAGGTCCCAATCCTCCAGCGAGCAGTACTTC.

Details on this clonotype: Just one base apart from a much larger clone, this may be a read error. This chain joins TRBV5-1 and TRBJ2-1, with 7 positions matching TRBD2. The V gene end was trimmed by 3 bases and the J gene end by 5 bases; junction bases not matched to a gene: 8. Germline CDR1 reads SGHRS; CDR2 reads YFSETQ. CDR3 size: 15 residues. The CDR3 region is CASSSAGDHHNEQFF. The CDR3 DNA is TGCGCCAGCAGCTCCGCGGGAGACCATCACAATGAGCAGTTCTTC.

This clonotype showed up just a few times. This chain joins TRBV10-3 and TRBJ2-1; D gene ambiguous. Trimming removed 0 bases at V and 4 bases at J, with 7 bases between. Per the germline V gene, CDR1 is ENHRY and CDR2 is SYGVKD. The CDR3 covers 14 residues. This CDR3 reads CAISESGLYNEQFF. CDR3 nucleotides: TGTGCCATCAGTGAGTCAGGGCTTTACAATGAGCAGTTCTTC.